This TCR beta chain originates from a study of shared clonotypes between healthy human individuals. General study points: Sampling included only blood; tissue repertoires likely differ.

A 200 ng quantity of DNA, tens of thousands of T cell genomes, went into the sorted-subset replicate PCRs. Assay used: immunoSEQ multiplex PCR; TCRdb lists only in-frame clones, some missing. The table shows roughly 2 million clones, with approximately 94% occurring only once. A word on this clone: What it recognizes is unknown.

With 4 bases removed from V and 3 bases from J, the gap between germline ends came to 7 bases. The CDR3 contains 13 residues. CDR1 is MNHEY, CDR2 SVGAGI, per germline. Naive CD8 cells were CD45RO-negative, positively selected for CCR7, excluding terminally differentiated effector memory CD45RA+ cells. This sequence was found in a man between 18 and 29 years old in good health. The sequenced material came from naive CD8+ T cells sorted from blood. The V and J genes are TRBV6-5 and TRBJ1-5, with a tentative D call TRBD1 (5 bases). Here the CDR3 reads CASSSQVNQPQHF. In DNA, the CDR3 is TGTGCCAGCAGTTCACAGGTCAATCAGCCCCAGCATTTT.